This paragraph reports one T cell receptor beta chain. The sample is drawn from a study of blood T cell repertoires in COVID-19. V was cut by 2 bases and J by 8 bases, with 8 bases left in between. Germline CDR1 is ENHRY and CDR2 is SYGVKD. There are 12 residues in the CDR3. Repertoires were generated with immunoSEQ multiplex PCR, while TCRdb's copy carries only in-frame clones and drops some. Of some 190,000 clones in the sample, 70% to 85% were seen once. Participants were placed into cohorts based on the clinical history they reported. Cohort 3 recovered donors had two negative PCRs, clearance, or symptom resolution.

This receptor was taken from a woman aged 25 to 39 who had recovered from COVID-19. The sequenced sample consisted of PBMCs or T cells enriched from blood (not recorded which). The V and J genes are TRBV10-3 and TRBJ2-3, with a weak D call TRBD1 (5 bases). The CDR3 nucleotides are TGTGCCATCAGTGAGCAAGGGGTTACGCAGTATTTT. The encoded protein is CAISEQGVTQYF.